The 21 T cell receptor beta chains below all came from one sample that was sequenced in a study of T cell repertoires in cytomegalovirus infection. TCRdb processed the reads anew with MiXCR; each CDR3 protein has one entry. The repertoire holds approximately 750,000 distinct CDR3 sequences, with 35% as singletons. Sequenced sample: PBMCs. All receptors derive from a human donor in good health (CMV status not recorded). Some clones in this sample may be carry-over from other donors' samples.

This chain connects TRBV20-1 to TRBJ2-3; 7 bases fit TRBD2. Germline CDR1 DFQATT, CDR2 SNEGSKA (reference sequence). The CDR3 consists of 14 residues. The V gene end was trimmed by 8 bases and the J gene end by 0 bases; junction bases not matched to a gene: 8. The DNA for the CDR3 is TGCAGTAAACTAGCGATCACTAGCACAGATACGCAGTATTTT. Its protein product is CSKLAITSTDTQYF.

V is TRBV5-1 and J is TRBJ1-6; D is ambiguous. CDR1 and CDR2 (germline): SGHRS, YFSETQ. Trimming left V 0 bases short and J 8 bases short, with 9 bases between. The CDR3 has 14 residues. CDR3: CASSLEGIDSPLHF. CDR3 coding DNA: TGCGCCAGCAGCTTGGAAGGGATCGATTCACCCCTCCACTTT.

The chain links TRBV5-6 to TRBJ2-7; 12 nucleotides line up with TRBD2. The germline V gene has CDR1 SGHDT and CDR2 YYEEEE. V shed 5 bases and J 4 bases; nucleotides not matched to a gene: 10. The CDR3 is 16 amino acids. The CDR3 reads CASRPGLAGIYYEQYF. The DNA of the CDR3 is TGTGCCAGCAGGCCTGGACTAGCGGGGATCTATTACGAGCAGTACTTC.

This clonotype occurred a few times. The CDR3 is CASTNTRPQVPFGYTF. CDR3 bases: TGTGCCAGCACCAACACGAGGCCCCAGGTGCCTTTCGGCTACACCTTC. V gene TRBV11-2 combines with J gene TRBJ1-2; D remains unclear. Germline values: CDR1 SGHAT, CDR2 FQNNGV. Trimming removed 7 bases from V and 8 bases from J, with 26 bases in between. The CDR3 spans 16 residues.

The chain combines TRBV5-1 with TRBJ2-1; 10 bases fit TRBD1. This CDR3 spans 15 amino acids. J gave up 3 bases and V 4 bases, and 4 bases lay outside the gene matches. In germline, CDR1 is SGHRS, CDR2 YFSETQ. CDR3 coding DNA: TGCGCCAGCAGCGGGGGGACAGGGGACTACAATGAGCAGTTCTTC. It yields the protein CASSGGTGDYNEQFF.

About this clonotype: Likely a read error: the CDR3 ends without its conserved phenylalanine or tryptophan. The CDR3 DNA reads TGTGCCAGCAGTGAAAAGCAGGGGGCGCGAGGCTACACCTTA. Encoded protein: CASSEKQGARGYTL. The chain couples TRBV6-1 to TRBJ1-2, with TRBD1 matching over 8 bases. V dropped 2 bases and J dropped 8; count of bases not matched to a gene: 7. The germline V gene has CDR1 MNHNS and CDR2 SASEGT. This CDR3 comprises 14 residues.

The chain employs TRBV5-1 and TRBJ1-1, with unresolved D. The V and J ends lost 4 bases and 2 bases respectively, with 12 bases between them. Germline V CDR1 and CDR2: SGHRS, YFSETQ. The CDR3 is 14 residues long. CDR3 amino acids: CASSMPTTNTEAFF. The CDR3 DNA sequence: TGCGCCAGCAGCATGCCGACCACAAACACTGAAGCTTTCTTT.

This rearrangement joins TRBV19 to TRBJ2-4; TRBD1 matches at 10 bases. Germline CDR1 LNHDA, CDR2 SQIVND (reference sequence). The CDR3 sequence is 19 residues long. V lost 6 bases, J lost 0 bases, and 14 bases stayed unmatched. In nucleotides, the CDR3 is TGTGCCAGTAGAAGATCCTTTTTCCGGGACAGGGGAGCCAAAAACATTCAGTACTTC. Translation gives CASRRSFFRDRGAKNIQYF. The entire variable domain, with the rest obtained from reference TRBV19 and TRBJ2-4, is as follows: DGGITQSPKYLFRKEGQNVTLSCEQNLNHDAMYWYRQDPGQGLRLIYYSQIVNDFQKGDIAEGYSVSREKKESFPLTVTSAQKNPTAFYLCASRRSFFRDRGAKNIQYFGAGTRLSVL.

In its sample, this clonotype was seen a few times. V usage is TRBV4-1 and J usage is TRBJ1-6, with 7 bases fitting TRBD1. J was trimmed by 4 bases and V by 6 bases; bases with no gene match: 12. The length of the CDR3 is 17 residues. Germline CDR1 and CDR2: MGHRA and YSYEKL. Here the CDR3 reads CASRELIAGQYNSPLHF. DNA for the CDR3: TGCGCCAGCAGGGAACTCATAGCGGGACAGTATAATTCACCCCTCCACTTT.

V gene TRBV27 combines with J gene TRBJ1-1, with 8 bases fitting TRBD1. Germline trimming cut 6 bases from V and 7 bases from J; bases unmatched to any gene: 10. Germline assignment: CDR1 MNHEY and CDR2 SMNVEV (reference sequence). The CDR3 sequence is 14 residues long. The CDR3 DNA reads TGTGCCAGCAGAAAGGACAGGGCGACCATTGAAGCTTTCTTT. This encodes CASRKDRATIEAFF.

Concerning this clonotype: The junction departs from germline at one end; a sequencing error may be responsible. V gene TRBV15 combines with J gene TRBJ1-5, with TRBD1 matching over 7 bases. CDR3 size: 15 residues. Per the germline V gene, CDR1 is LNHNV and CDR2 is YYDKDF (reference sequence). CDR3 protein: CATSRGGGEGQPQPF. The CDR3 DNA reads TGTGCCACCAGCAGAGGAGGGGGCGAGGGTCAGCCCCAGCCTTTT.

This clonotype was found a few times. This chain connects TRBV28 to TRBJ2-3; 10 nucleotides agree with TRBD2. J lost 4 bases, V lost 7 bases, and 8 bases had no gene match. This CDR3 has 15 amino acids. Germline V gene lookup returns CDR1 MDHEN and CDR2 SYDVKM. CDR3 amino acids: CASIEIAGGSDTQYF. The CDR3 DNA follows: TGTGCCAGCATCGAAATAGCGGGAGGATCAGATACGCAGTATTTT.

The V and J genes are TRBV14 and TRBJ1-2, with D possibly matching TRBD1 (5 bases). CDR1 is SGHDN, CDR2 FVKESK, per germline. CDR3 length: 15 residues. V lost 2 bases and J 6 bases, leaving 16 bases between the germline ends. CDR3 DNA: TGTGCCAGCAGCCAAAATAATTGGGAGGGGAATGGCTACACCTTC. This sequence encodes CASSQNNWEGNGYTF.

The sample holds a few counts of this clonotype. V and J are TRBV2 and TRBJ2-7, with 10 bases lining up with TRBD1. CDR1 and CDR2 from the germline V gene are SNHLY and FYNNEI. The V segment lost 8 bases and the J segment 4 bases; nucleotides outside the gene matches: 8. The CDR3 runs to 14 residues. CDR3 amino acids: CASGRDRGRYEQYF. The CDR3 DNA reads as TGTGCCAGCGGAAGGGACAGGGGTAGGTACGAGCAGTACTTC.

V gene TRBV4-2 combines with J gene TRBJ2-1; the match to TRBD2 covers 7 bases. Trimming took 0 bases from V and 8 from J; bases not matched to a gene: 10. This CDR3 region has 16 residues. CDR1 is LGHNA, CDR2 YNFKEQ, per germline. The CDR3 region is CASSQESVSGEDEQFF. The CDR3 bases are TGTGCCAGCAGCCAAGAAAGTGTGAGCGGGGAAGATGAGCAGTTCTTC.

J is TRBJ2-6 and V is TRBV6-5; D is undetermined. The germline V gene has CDR1 MNHEY and CDR2 SVGAGI. V lost 0 bases, J lost 2 bases, and 8 bases lay in between. The CDR3 consists of 16 residues. In DNA, the CDR3 is TGTGCCAGCAGTTACTCGAGATTTGCTGGGGCCAACGTCCTGACTTTC. This sequence encodes CASSYSRFAGANVLTF.

As to this clonotype: Given a much more abundant clone one base away, this may be a read error. The chain is built from TRBV7-8 and TRBJ1-6; 9 nucleotides line up with TRBD1. The CDR3 contains 14 residues. Germline assignment: CDR1 SGHVS and CDR2 FQNEAQ. CDR3 protein: CARSSRQGDSPLHF. DNA of the CDR3: TGTGCCAGGAGCTCCCGACAGGGGGATTCACCCCTCCACTTT.

On this clonotype itself: No conserved phenylalanine or tryptophan ends this CDR3, so it is likely a read error. It is unclear where the CDR3 begins or ends on the DNA, so no DNA is shown, and the CDR3 is as TCRdb lists it. The V call is TRBV12-3 or TRBV12-4, the J call TRBJ1-5; TRBD1 is the table's D call, not checked against the DNA. The CDR3 is 13 amino acids in total, end residues counted. CDR3 sequence reads: CASRQGSNQPKHL.

As DNA, the CDR3 is TGCGCCAGCAGCTTGACTAACTCTGGGGCCAACGTCCTGACTTTC. This codes for CASSLTNSGANVLTF. The chain couples TRBV5-1 to TRBJ2-6; unclear D gene. The length of the CDR3 is 15 residues. Between the trimmed V and J ends, which lost 1 base and 0 bases, there was a span of 5 bases. The germline gives CDR1 SGHRS, CDR2 YFSETQ.

V and J are TRBV4-1 and TRBJ1-1; D gene uncertain. Germline CDR1 reads MGHRA; CDR2 reads YSYEKL. The CDR3 runs 13 residues. V lost 7 bases and J lost 4, with 13 bases in between. The CDR3 sequence: CASNSLGSTEAFF. The CDR3 DNA is TGCGCCAGCAACAGCCTGGGGAGCACTGAAGCTTTCTTT.

The rearrangement joins TRBV28 to TRBJ2-1; no definite D call. V lost 3 bases and J 9 bases, leaving 15 bases between the germline ends. The CDR3 sequence is 14 residues long. CDR1 MDHEN and CDR2 SYDVKM come from the germline V gene. CDR3 coding DNA: TGTGCCAGCAGTTTTCATCTGCTCACAATTGAGCAGTTCTTC. It is translated as CASSFHLLTIEQFF.